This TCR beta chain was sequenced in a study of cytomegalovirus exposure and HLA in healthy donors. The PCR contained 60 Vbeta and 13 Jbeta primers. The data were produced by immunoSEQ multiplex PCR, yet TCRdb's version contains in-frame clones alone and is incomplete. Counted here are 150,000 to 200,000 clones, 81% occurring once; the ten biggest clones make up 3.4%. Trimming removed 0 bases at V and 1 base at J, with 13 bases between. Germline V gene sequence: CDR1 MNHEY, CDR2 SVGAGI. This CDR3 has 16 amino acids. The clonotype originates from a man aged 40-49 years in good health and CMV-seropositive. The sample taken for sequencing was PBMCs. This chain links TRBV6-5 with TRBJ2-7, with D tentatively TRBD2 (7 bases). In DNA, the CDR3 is TGTGCCAGCAGTTACTCCGGGGGGCGCGAATCCTACGAGCAGTACTTC. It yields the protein CASSYSGGRESYEQYF.